Listed below are T cell receptor beta chains from one sample, sequenced in a study of shared clonotypes between healthy human individuals. The method was immunoSEQ multiplex PCR; TCRdb's version includes in-frame clones alone and lacks a portion of them. The repertoire holds under 600,000 clones, around 78% seen once, with about 11% in the top ten. Sequenced input: PBMCs. These receptors were obtained from a woman aged 40-49 years in good health. Some clones in this sample may be carry-over from other donors' samples. CDR3s include the opening cysteine and the closing phenylalanine or tryptophan. A D gene is named only where the DNA matches it firmly. Rows give clone size only sometimes, using once, few, many, or a class for an expanded clone.

TRBJ2-3 | - | TRBV5-6 | TRBD2 | CASSQRTSGTTSTDTQYF | TGTGCCAGCAGCCAGCGGACTAGCGGAACTACTAGCACAGATACGCAGTATTTT
TRBJ2-7 | few | TRBV19 | - | CASSMTRSSYEQYF | TGTGCCAGTAGTATGACTAGGAGTTCCTACGAGCAGTACTTC
TRBJ1-5 | few | TRBV29-1 | - | CSVGNQPQHF | TGCAGCGTTGGAAATCAGCCCCAGCATTTT
TRBJ1-1 | - | TRBV18 | - | CASSLGPATEAFF | TGTGCCAGCTCACTAGGGCCCGCGACTGAAGCTTTCTTT
TRBJ2-7 | - | TRBV28 | - | CASSSLKDWSHSYEQYF | TGTGCCAGCAGCTCCCTTAAGGACTGGTCCCACTCCTACGAGCAGTACTTC
TRBJ2-7 | - | TRBV18 | - | CASSPSSYEQYF | TGTGCCAGCTCACCAAGCTCCTACGAGCAGTACTTC
TRBJ1-2 | many | TRBV6-5 | - | CASSYSDKNYGYTF | TGTGCCAGCAGTTACTCCGACAAAAACTATGGCTACACCTTC
TRBJ2-5 | - | TRBV19 | TRBD2 | CASSTLAGGGETQYF | TGCGCCAGTAGTACACTAGCGGGAGGAGGAGAGACCCAGTACTTC
TRBJ2-5 | - | TRBV11-2 | - | CASSQGGRQETQYF | TGTGCCAGCAGCCAGGGGGGCCGGCAAGAGACCCAGTACTTC
TRBJ1-1 | - | TRBV7-3 | - | CASSPSGGGLTEAFF | TGTGCCAGCAGCCCTTCCGGTGGGGGATTAACTGAAGCTTTCTTT